The rows below give T cell receptor beta chains drawn from one sample of a study of immune heterogeneity within non-small cell lung tumors. From the multiplex PCR reads, TCRdb called clonotypes with MiXCR, one entry per CDR3 protein. The profile shows 4,600 or so distinct CDR3 sequences, roughly 36% of them singletons. Sequencing was carried out using lung tumor tissue. The receptors here all came from a woman aged 45-65 years with non-small cell lung cancer. Both conserved end residues are part of each CDR3. Fields, in order: clone size, D gene, J gene, V gene, CDR3 DNA, CDR3 protein. D genes are given only for firm matches. Size is stated for part of the rows, as once, few or many counts, or as a class when the clone is expanded.

>medium-sized|-|TRBJ1-5|TRBV19
TGTGCCAGTAGTATCGACACCCGTAGGAATCAGCCCCAGCATTTT
CASSIDTRRNQPQHF
>-|TRBD1|TRBJ1-2|TRBV5-4
TGTTCCAGCAGCCCCGGGGACCGGGACAGGGGATACTATGGCTACACCTTC
CSSSPGDRDRGYYGYTF
>-|-|TRBJ2-2|TRBV28
TGTGCCAGCAGTTTTGTTGGGGGCGCGAACACCGGGGAGCTGTTTTTT
CASSFVGGANTGELFF
>medium-sized|TRBD1|TRBJ1-4|TRBV6-1
TGTGCCAGCAGTTTAACAGGGGATGAAAAACTGTTTTTT
CASSLTGDEKLFF
>-|-|TRBJ1-1|TRBV20-1
TGCAGTGCGAGCCACCTGGGGAACACTGAAGCTTTCTTT
CSASHLGNTEAFF
>medium-sized|TRBD1|TRBJ1-1|TRBV20-1
TGCAGTGCGCCAGGGGGCGCGCACACTGAAGCTTTCTTT
CSAPGGAHTEAFF
>-|-|TRBJ2-1|TRBV19
TGTGCCAGTAGTCCGGATTACTCCTACAATGAGCAGTTCTTC
CASSPDYSYNEQFF
>-|-|TRBJ2-7|TRBV28
TGTGCCAGTACCGGCCATACCTACGAGCAGTACTTC
CASTGHTYEQYF
>medium-sized|-|TRBJ1-1|TRBV20-1
TGCAGTGCTGTATCAGTCATGAACACTGAAGCTTTCTTT
CSAVSVMNTEAFF
>many|-|TRBJ2-2|TRBV11-2
TGTGCCAGCAGCTCGTGGCTGCCGAACACCGGGGAGCTGTTTTTT
CASSSWLPNTGELFF
>-|-|TRBJ1-2|TRBV19
TGTGCCAGTAGTATACAGGCTTCTAACTATGGCTACACCTTC
CASSIQASNYGYTF
>medium-sized|TRBD1|TRBJ1-1|TRBV11-2
TGTGCCAGCAACACAGGGGCTAGGGACACTGAAGCTTTCTTT
CASNTGARDTEAFF
>-|-|TRBJ1-5|TRBV3-1
TGTGCCAGCAGTCAAGACTGTGGGAACAATCAGCCCCAGCATTTT
CASSQDCGNNQPQHF
>many|TRBD2|TRBJ2-4|TRBV7-2
TGTGCCAGCGGAGGCCCCAGCGGGGGCGGGGCCAAAAACATTCAGTACTTC
CASGGPSGGGAKNIQYF
>medium-sized|-|TRBJ1-1|TRBV28
TGTGCCAGCAGTTCGGGAGGACGCATGAACACTGAAGCTTTCTTT
CASSSGGRMNTEAFF
>once|-|TRBJ2-5|TRBV7-7
TGTGCTAGCAGCCAAGTCGGCGGGCAAGAGACCCAGTACTTC
CASSQVGGQETQYF
>medium-sized|TRBD2|TRBJ2-3|TRBV5-1
TGCGCCAGCAGGCCGCTAGCGGGTGGGACAGATACGCAGTATTTT
CASRPLAGGTDTQYF
>many|-|TRBJ1-5|TRBV6-1
TGTGCCAGCAGTTTAAGTGGGGAGGGGGTATGGCATTTT
CASSLSGEGVWHF
>-|-|TRBJ1-2|TRBV2
TGTGCCAGCAGTGCCGGGACTAACTATGGCTACACCTTC
CASSAGTNYGYTF
>-|-|TRBJ1-5|TRBV19
TGTGCCAGCGGGACAAATATAGTTGATCAGCCCCAGCATTTT
CASGTNIVDQPQHF